This entry lists 20 T cell receptor beta chains sequenced from one sample in a study of blood T cell repertoires in COVID-19 (dated by TCRdb to the early 2020s). Libraries were prepared through the immunoSEQ multiplex PCR assay. TCRdb carries this immuneACCESS record with in-frame sequences only. Its versions omit some clonotypes, under half of them owing to an unresolved V gene in the studies checked, with the rest unexplained. This sample holds just over 650,000 clones; 70% to 90% were observed only once. Over 0.2% of the sample is in the top ten clones. Sequencing input: peripheral blood. The receptors were gathered from a woman younger than 35 with acute or convalescent COVID-19.

This sequence joins TRBV5-6 and TRBJ2-6; no clear D gene. Germline loops: CDR1 SGHDT, CDR2 YYEEEE. Trimming cost V 0 bases and J 0 bases, with 13 bases left between them. This CDR3 has 18 residues. The CDR3 nucleotides are TGTGCCAGCAGCTTGGGCTACAGACGGTCCTCTGGGGCCAACGTCCTGACTTTC. Its protein product is CASSLGYRRSSGANVLTF.

The V and J genes are TRBV7-2 and TRBJ2-1, with 7 bases aligning to TRBD2. The CDR3 length is 15 residues. The trim removed 5 bases at V and 7 bases at J, leaving 11 bases unmatched. Germline CDR1 reads SGHTA; CDR2 reads FQGNSA. The CDR3 DNA follows: TGTGCCAGCAGCACCGTGGGAGGGCTTTGGAATGAGCAGTTCTTC. Protein: CASSTVGGLWNEQFF.

This clone was seen a single time. This chain joins TRBV19 and TRBJ1-1, with TRBD1 matching 7 bases. Germline V gene data show CDR1 as LNHDA and CDR2 as SQIVND (reference sequence). The CDR3 is 16 residues long. Trimming removed 4 bases from V and 4 bases from J; junction bases left unmatched: 12. The CDR3 loop reads CASSTGGGLGGTEAFF. CDR3 nucleotides: TGTGCCAGTAGTACAGGGGGAGGCCTAGGGGGCACTGAAGCTTTCTTT.

The rearrangement uses TRBV5-1 and TRBJ1-2, with D hard to call. The V gene lost 0 bases and the J gene lost 2 bases, with 11 bases spanning the gap. CDR1 SGHRS and CDR2 YFSETQ come from the germline V gene. CDR3 size: 15 residues. Here the CDR3 reads CASSLVRDGNYGYTF. The CDR3 DNA follows: TGCGCCAGCAGCTTGGTACGCGACGGGAACTATGGCTACACCTTC.

The chain joins TRBV28 to TRBJ1-1, with D possibly TRBD1 on 5 matching bases. Germline V gene data show CDR1 as MDHEN and CDR2 as SYDVKM. There are 16 residues in the CDR3. V was shortened by 2 bases and J by 7 bases, with 20 bases between the two germline ends. CDR3 nucleotide sequence: TGTGCCAGCAGTTTAAGGAGGGTTGGGGGGAAGAGTGAAGCTTTCTTT. This gives the protein CASSLRRVGGKSEAFF. The full variable domain, in which reference TRBV28 and TRBJ1-1 provide the parts outside the CDR3, is DVKVTQSSRYLVKRTGEKVFLECVQDMDHENMFWYRQDPGLGLRLIYFSYDVKMKEKGDIPEGYSVSREKKERFSLILESASTNQTSMYLCASSLRRVGGKSEAFFGQGTRLTVV.

This clone was seen more than once but under ten times. This chain's CDR3 is CATSDLIRGYTF. The CDR3 DNA is TGTGCCACCAGTGATTTGATCCGGGGCTACACCTTC. The chain joins TRBV24-1 to TRBJ1-2; D remains unclear. The CDR3 extends over 12 amino acids. Germline CDR1 is KGHDR and CDR2 is SFDVKD. V was clipped by 0 bases and J by 8 bases, with 6 bases between them.

This clone was picked up one time. V is TRBV3-1 (or the pseudogene TRBV3-2) and J is TRBJ1-6; 7 bases are shared with TRBD1. In germline, CDR1 is LGHDT, CDR2 YNNKEL (reference sequence). The junction had 20 bases not matched to a gene; V was cut back by 6 bases and J by 9 bases. CDR3 length: 18 amino acids. The CDR3 DNA follows: TGTGCCAGCAGTCCCGGGACAGTTGGGCTCTACGGTAGTTCACCCCTCCACTTT. Its protein product is CASSPGTVGLYGSSPLHF.

This chain links TRBV25-1 with TRBJ1-1, with 8 bases that match TRBD1. The CDR3 length is 15 residues. In germline, CDR1 is MGHDK, CDR2 SYGVNS. The V segment lost 8 bases and the J segment 0 bases; nucleotides outside the gene matches: 8. The CDR3, as DNA: TGTGCCAGCGGACAGACAGGGGCTATGAACACTGAAGCTTTCTTT. Amino acids: CASGQTGAMNTEAFF.

This rearrangement joins TRBV12-5 to TRBJ2-1, with 15 bases matching TRBD2. The CDR3 sequence is 20 residues long. Unmatched junction bases numbered 11, after V lost 1 base and J lost 4 bases. CDR1 is LGHNT, CDR2 FRNRAP, per germline. The CDR3 DNA sequence: TGTGCTAGTGGTTTGGCCGAAGGACTAGCGGGGGGGTTTCGGTACAATGAGCAGTTCTTC. Its protein product is CASGLAEGLAGGFRYNEQFF.

The J gene is TRBJ1-1, the V gene TRBV7-9, with 7 bases fitting TRBD1. The ends lost 5 bases at V and 6 bases at J; junction bases unmatched: 9. From germline, CDR1 is SEHNR and CDR2 FQNEAQ (reference sequence). The CDR3 loop spans 14 amino acids. The CDR3 bases are TGTGCCAGCAGCCCAGGGACAGATGTTCCTGAAGCTTTCTTT. It yields the protein CASSPGTDVPEAFF.

The V and J genes are TRBV18 and TRBJ2-7; D remains unclear. The CDR3 totals 15 residues. From germline, CDR1 is KGHSH and CDR2 LQKENI. V lost 3 bases and J 6 bases, leaving 18 bases between the germline ends. CDR3 nucleotides: TGTGCCAGCTCACCGTCTGAAGGCGTCCGCGGCGAGCAGTACTTC. It specifies CASSPSEGVRGEQYF.

With regard to this clone: A read error may account for a junction end that differs from germline. The chain couples TRBV29-1 to TRBJ2-7; tentative D call: TRBD2 (5 bases). The germline gives CDR1 SQVTM, CDR2 ANQGSEA. The CDR3 spans 15 residues. CDR3 nucleotides: TGCAGCGTTGATAGCCCTAGCCTCCACTCCAACGAGCAGTACTTC. As protein: CSVDSPSLHSNEQYF.

The genes are TRBV5-1 and TRBJ1-5; unclear D gene. Trimming stripped 0 bases from V and 4 bases from J, with 11 bases between. Germline CDR1 and CDR2: SGHRS and YFSETQ. The CDR3 extends over 15 amino acids. The CDR3, as DNA: TGCGCCAGCAGCTTGGAAGGAGGGAATAATCAGCCCCAGCATTTT. Translating it yields CASSLEGGNNQPQHF.

The chain is built from TRBV19 and TRBJ1-5; no clear D. Germline-derived CDR1 and CDR2 are LNHDA and SQIVND (reference sequence). V dropped 1 base and J dropped 3 bases, with 19 bases sitting between them. The CDR3 totals 18 residues. DNA of the CDR3: TGTGCCAGTAGTATAGTTGTCTGGAGGGAGGGCCTCAATCAGCCCCAGCATTTT. Protein product: CASSIVVWREGLNQPQHF. Full variable domain (rest looked up from reference TRBV19 and TRBJ1-5): DGGITQSPKYLFRKEGQNVTLSCEQNLNHDAMYWYRQDPGQGLRLIYYSQIVNDFQKGDIAEGYSVSREKKESFPLTVTSAQKNPTAFYLCASSIVVWREGLNQPQHFGDGTRLSIL.

The V gene is TRBV7-2, the J gene TRBJ1-4, with 8 bases matching TRBD1. The junction had 3 bases not matched to a gene; V was cut back by 1 base and J by 5 bases. Germline CDR1 is SGHTA and CDR2 is FQGNSA. CDR3 length equals 15 residues. The CDR3 sequence is CASSLGDRTNEKLFF. DNA of the CDR3: TGTGCCAGCAGCTTAGGGGACAGGACGAATGAAAAACTGTTTTTT. The entire variable domain, with the rest obtained from reference TRBV7-2 and TRBJ1-4, is as follows: GAGVSQSPSNKVTEKGKDVELRCDPISGHTALYWYRQSLGQGLEFLIYFQGNSAPDKSGLPSDRFSAERTGGSVSTLTIQRTQQEDSAVYLCASSLGDRTNEKLFFGSGTQLSVL.

This chain joins TRBV11-2 and TRBJ1-4; TRBD1 agrees at 9 bases. The CDR3 covers 16 residues. CDR1 and CDR2 (germline): SGHAT, FQNNGV. The ends lost 5 bases at V and 3 bases at J; junction bases unmatched: 7. The CDR3 spells CASSPGQGLANEKLFF. The CDR3 coding sequence is TGTGCCAGCAGCCCAGGACAGGGGTTGGCTAATGAAAAACTGTTTTTT.

This clone was seen once. The chain joins TRBV5-6 to TRBJ2-4; tentatively, D is TRBD2 (5 bases). Germline lookup yields CDR1 SGHDT and CDR2 YYEEEE. This CDR3 has 17 residues. Trimming pared 2 bases from V and 3 bases from J, leaving 18 bases between. In nucleotides, the CDR3 is TGTGCCAGCAGCTTTGAAGCGAGCGGTGCAGGCAAAAACATTCAGTACTTC. It specifies CASSFEASGAGKNIQYF.

V usage is TRBV14 and J usage is TRBJ1-2, with 9 bases identical to TRBD1. The CDR3 spans 15 residues. Germline trimming cut 4 bases from V and 4 bases from J; bases unmatched to any gene: 7. Germline CDR1 is SGHDN and CDR2 is FVKESK. The DNA for the CDR3 is TGTGCCAGCAGCCTCACCGGGACAGGGACCTATGGCTACACCTTC. Its translation is CASSLTGTGTYGYTF.

This clone appeared a single time. The gene calls are TRBV7-9 and TRBJ1-5; 10 nucleotides align to TRBD1. CDR3 length: 16 amino acids. Germline V gives CDR1 SEHNR, CDR2 FQNEAQ (reference sequence). V shed 4 bases and J 5 bases; nucleotides not matched to a gene: 8. This CDR3 reads CASSYGQGVTDQPQHF. The CDR3 bases are TGTGCCAGCAGCTACGGACAGGGGGTCACGGATCAGCCCCAGCATTTT.

In this sample, this clone turned up once. The gene calls are TRBV6-5 and TRBJ1-1, with 8 bases lining up with TRBD1. The CDR3 runs 15 residues. V shed 6 bases, J shed 5 bases, and the junction held 11 bases outside the gene matches. Germline CDR1 is MNHEY and CDR2 is SVGAGI. CDR3 sequence: CASSAGTGGGTEAFF. The CDR3 coding sequence is TGTGCCAGCAGCGCCGGTACAGGGGGTGGAACTGAAGCTTTCTTT.